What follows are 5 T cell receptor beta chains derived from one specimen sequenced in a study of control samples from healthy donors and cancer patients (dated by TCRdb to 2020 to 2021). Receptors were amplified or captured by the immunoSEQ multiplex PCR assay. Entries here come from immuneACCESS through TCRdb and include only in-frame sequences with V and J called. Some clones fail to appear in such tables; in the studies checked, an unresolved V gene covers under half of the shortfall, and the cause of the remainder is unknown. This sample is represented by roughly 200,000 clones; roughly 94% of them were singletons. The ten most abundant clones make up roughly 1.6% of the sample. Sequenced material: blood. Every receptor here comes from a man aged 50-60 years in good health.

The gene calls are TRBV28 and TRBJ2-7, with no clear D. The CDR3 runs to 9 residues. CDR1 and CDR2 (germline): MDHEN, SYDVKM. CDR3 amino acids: CASSFVGHV. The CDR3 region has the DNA TGTGCCAGCAGTTTTGTAGGACACGTC.

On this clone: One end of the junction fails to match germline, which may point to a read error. Written as DNA, the CDR3 is TGTGCCAGCTCCCCACAGGGGGCAGATGAAAAACTGTTTTTT. It specifies CASSPQGADEKLFF. The chain is built from TRBV18 and TRBJ1-4; TRBD1 matches at 9 bases. This CDR3 has 14 residues. Germline-derived CDR1 and CDR2 are KGHSH and LQKENI.

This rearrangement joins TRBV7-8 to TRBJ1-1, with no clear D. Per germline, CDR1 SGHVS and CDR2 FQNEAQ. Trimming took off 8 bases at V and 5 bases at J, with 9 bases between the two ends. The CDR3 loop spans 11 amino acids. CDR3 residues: CASQDYTEAFF. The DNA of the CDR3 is TGTGCCAGCCAGGACTATACTGAAGCTTTCTTT. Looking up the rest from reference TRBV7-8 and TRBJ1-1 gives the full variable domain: GAGVSQSPRYKVAKRGQDVALRCDPISGHVSLFWYQQALGQGPEFLTYFQNEAQLDKSGLPSDRFFAERPEGSVSTLKIQRTQQEDSAVYLCASQDYTEAFFGQGTRLTVV.

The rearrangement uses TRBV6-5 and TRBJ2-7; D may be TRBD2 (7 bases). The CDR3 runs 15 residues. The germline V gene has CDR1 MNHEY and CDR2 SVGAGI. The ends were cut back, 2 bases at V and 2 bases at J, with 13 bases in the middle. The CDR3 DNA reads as TGTGCCAGCAGTTACGCGCGGGGGCCAACCTACGAGCAGTACGTC. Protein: CASSYARGPTYEQYV.

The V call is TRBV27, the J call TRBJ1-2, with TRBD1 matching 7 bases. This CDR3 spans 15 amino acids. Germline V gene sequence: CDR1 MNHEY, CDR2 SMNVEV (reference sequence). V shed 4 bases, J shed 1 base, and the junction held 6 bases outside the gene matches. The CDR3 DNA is TGTGCCAGCAGTTCGTGGGACAGAATTAACTATGGCTACACCTTC. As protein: CASSSWDRINYGYTF.